These T cell receptor beta chains were read from a single sample in a study of OX40 agonist ivuxolimab in advanced cancers. Measured with immunoSEQ multiplex PCR; TCRdb has only the in-frame clones, and not every one. Here the sample spans over 65,000 clones, approximately 89% being singletons. The specimen was CD4+ or CD8+ T cells sorted from blood, collected in a trial of the OX40 agonist ivuxolimab. These receptors came from an adult with an advanced solid tumor such as melanoma, head and neck, liver or kidney cancer. Each CDR3 is given with its conserved first and last residue. D genes are given only for firm matches. Not every row has a clone size; where given, it reads once, few, many or a size class.

>TRBJ2-7|.|TRBV4-1|TRBD2
CASSQELAERYEQYF
TGCGCCAGCAGCCAAGAACTAGCGGAACGCTACGAGCAGTACTTC
>TRBJ2-7|.|TRBV15|.
CATSPSRGRESYEQYF
TGTGCCACCAGCCCAAGTAGGGGAAGGGAATCCTACGAGCAGTACTTC
>TRBJ1-2|.|TRBV18|TRBD1
CASSPGTGQVIYGYTF
TGTGCCAGCTCACCAGGCACGGGACAGGTCATCTATGGCTACACCTTC
>TRBJ2-7|.|TRBV28|.
CASSPSAGDYEQYF
TGTGCCAGCAGCCCCTCCGCTGGCGACTACGAGCAGTACTTC
>TRBJ2-6|.|TRBV5-1|TRBD2
CASSSSGGAGANVLTF
TGCGCCAGCAGTTCCTCCGGGGGGGCCGGGGCCAACGTCCTGACTTTC
>TRBJ2-2|.|TRBV27|TRBD1
CASSFDRGTGELFF
TGTGCCAGCAGTTTCGACAGGGGCACCGGGGAGCTGTTTTTT
>TRBJ1-4|.|TRBV19|TRBD1
CASSIGTGNEKLFF
TGTGCCAGTAGTATCGGGACAGGGAATGAAAAACTGTTTTTT
>TRBJ1-5|.|TRBV6-1|TRBD1
CASSAGTDSNQPQHF
TGTGCCAGCAGTGCCGGGACAGATAGCAATCAGCCCCAGCATTTT
>TRBJ2-2|.|TRBV28|.
CASLRDTYTGELFF
TGTGCCAGCCTCCGGGACACTTACACCGGGGAGCTGTTTTTT
>TRBJ2-1|once|TRBV27|.
CASSSPVQSTYNEQFF
TGTGCCAGCAGTTCCCCAGTCCAGTCAACCTACAATGAGCAGTTCTTC
>TRBJ2-3|.|TRBV2|TRBD1
CASRKGQGPDTQYF
TGTGCCAGCCGAAAGGGACAGGGACCAGATACGCAGTATTTT
>TRBJ2-7|.|TRBV18|.
CASSRIRDKGGEQYF
TGTGCCAGCTCTCGCATCCGGGACAAGGGGGGAGAGCAGTACTTC
>TRBJ1-1|.|TRBV21-1|.
CASSFPFREAFF
TGTGCCAGCAGCTTCCCCTTCCGTGAAGCTTTCTTT
>TRBJ2-1|.|TRBV28|TRBD2
CARLAGVGYNEQFF
TGTGCCAGACTAGCGGGAGTGGGGTACAATGAGCAGTTCTTC
>TRBJ2-1|.|TRBV9|.
CASSVPSSEQFF
TGTGCCAGCAGCGTACCCTCTTCCGAGCAGTTCTTC
>TRBJ2-2|.|TRBV18|TRBD1
CASSPTPGGSGELFF
TGTGCCAGCTCACCCACCCCAGGGGGATCCGGGGAGCTGTTTTTT
>TRBJ1-3|.|TRBV6-5|.
CASSESVTYF
TGTGCCAGCAGTGAATCCGTGACATATTTT
>TRBJ2-5|.|TRBV5-4|.
CASSLLGGRETQYF
TGTGCCAGCAGCTTGTTAGGAGGGAGGGAGACCCAGTACTTC
>TRBJ2-1|.|TRBV6-6|TRBD2
CASSQQTSGRYNEQFF
TGTGCCAGCAGTCAACAAACTAGCGGAAGATACAATGAGCAGTTCTTC
>TRBJ2-7|.|TRBV5-4|.
CASSLEGGGGLAYEQYF
TGTGCCAGCAGCTTGGAGGGAGGGGGGGGCCTTGCCTACGAGCAGTACTTC
>TRBJ1-5|.|TRBV30|TRBD1
CAWGRQGNQPQHF
TGTGCCTGGGGAAGACAGGGTAATCAGCCCCAGCATTTT
>TRBJ2-3|.|TRBV25-1|.
CASSRQGGTDTQYF
TGTGCCAGCAGCAGACAAGGAGGTACAGATACGCAGTATTTT
>TRBJ1-5|.|TRBV15|.
CATSKEVGNQPQHF
TGTGCCACCAGCAAGGAAGTCGGCAATCAGCCCCAGCATTTT
>TRBJ2-2|.|TRBV5-1|.
CASSGQLNTGELFF
TGCGCCAGCTCCGGACAACTGAACACCGGGGAGCTGTTTTTT
>TRBJ1-4|.|TRBV18|TRBD1
CASSPVGDSEKLFF
TGTGCCAGCTCACCGGTGGGGGACAGTGAAAAACTGTTTTTT
>TRBJ2-1|.|TRBV4-2|TRBD2
CASSQDISGGASGEQFF
TGTGCCAGCAGCCAAGATATAAGCGGGGGGGCCTCGGGAGAGCAGTTCTTC
>TRBJ2-3|.|TRBV5-1|.
CASSYYGQTESSTDTQYF
TGCGCCAGCAGCTACTACGGACAGACTGAATCTAGCACAGATACGCAGTATTTT
>TRBJ2-1|.|TRBV2|TRBD2
CASDSAGGRNEQFF
TGTGCCAGTGACTCAGCGGGAGGACGCAATGAGCAGTTCTTC
>TRBJ2-1|medium-sized|TRBV5-1|.
CASSLAGSGSYNEQFF
TGCGCCAGCAGCTTGGCAGGAAGCGGATCCTACAATGAGCAGTTCTTC
>TRBJ2-3|.|TRBV19|TRBD1
CASEGGQGADTQYF
TGTGCCAGTGAGGGGGGACAGGGGGCCGATACGCAGTATTTT
>TRBJ1-5|.|TRBV19|.
CASSTPNQPQHF
TGTGCCAGTAGTACCCCAAATCAGCCCCAGCATTTT
>TRBJ1-1|.|TRBV15|.
CATSRPTGPEAFF
TGTGCCACCAGCAGGCCCACAGGGCCCGAAGCTTTCTTT
>TRBJ2-5|.|TRBV10-3|.
CAISVQGQETQYF
TGTGCCATCAGTGTTCAGGGGCAAGAGACCCAGTACTTC
>TRBJ1-1|.|TRBV6-4|.
CASSAQGIGTEAFF
TGTGCCAGCAGTGCCCAGGGGATTGGCACTGAAGCTTTCTTT
>TRBJ2-3|.|TRBV19|.
CASKTGGTDTQYF
TGTGCCAGTAAAACGGGGGGCACAGATACGCAGTATTTT
>TRBJ1-2|.|TRBV7-9|.
CASSFSQRRGYTF
TGTGCCAGCAGCTTTAGTCAGCGACGGGGCTACACCTTC
>TRBJ2-7|.|TRBV7-2|TRBD1
CASSLGQGRVGQYF
TGTGCCAGCAGCTTGGGACAGGGACGCGTCGGTCAGTACTTC
>TRBJ2-5|.|TRBV11-1|.
CASSTRRQQETQYF
TGTGCCAGCAGCACCAGGAGGCAGCAAGAGACCCAGTACTTC
>TRBJ2-7|.|TRBV19|TRBD1
CASNPTGAYEQYF
TGTGCCAGTAATCCGACAGGGGCGTACGAGCAGTACTTC
>TRBJ2-7|.|TRBV9|TRBD1
CASSPTGTGTYEQYF
TGTGCCAGCAGCCCAACGGGGACAGGTACTTACGAGCAGTACTTC
>TRBJ2-2|.|TRBV5-1|TRBD2
CASSLVPTSGTITGELFF
TGCGCCAGCAGCTTGGTCCCGACTAGCGGGACTATTACCGGGGAGCTGTTTTTT
>TRBJ2-7|.|TRBV28|.
CASRGLAGQGVYEQYF
TGTGCCAGCAGAGGCTTAGCGGGACAGGGTGTCTACGAGCAGTACTTC
>TRBJ1-2|.|TRBV29-1|.
CSVGGGTNYGYTF
TGCAGCGTTGGTGGTGGTACTAACTATGGCTACACCTTC
>TRBJ2-5|.|TRBV7-3|TRBD1
CASSLGDRGLQETQYF
TGTGCCAGCAGCCTAGGGGACAGGGGGCTCCAAGAGACCCAGTACTTC
>TRBJ2-3|.|TRBV25-1|.
CASSDPLRRGGSTDTQYF
TGTGCCAGCAGTGACCCGCTCCGTAGGGGCGGAAGCACAGATACGCAGTATTTT
>TRBJ2-1|.|TRBV6-6|.
CASSKVADSSYNEQFF
TGTGCCAGCAGTAAGGTGGCTGATAGCTCCTACAATGAGCAGTTCTTC
>TRBJ1-1|.|TRBV9|TRBD1
CASSEGANTEAFF
TGTGCCAGCAGCGAGGGGGCGAACACTGAAGCTTTCTTT
>TRBJ1-5|.|TRBV6-1|TRBD1
CASSEGQGQPQHF
TGTGCCAGCAGTGAGGGACAGGGACAGCCCCAGCATTTT
>TRBJ1-2|.|TRBV29-1|TRBD1
CSAGNQGAFYGYTF
TGCAGCGCGGGGAACCAGGGGGCTTTCTATGGCTACACCTTC
>TRBJ2-3|.|TRBV7-6|TRBD2
CASSLASPGTRSFLTQYF
TGTGCCAGCAGCTTAGCTTCCCCCGGGACTAGATCTTTTCTTACGCAGTATTTT